Presented here are 10 T cell receptor beta chains from one specimen sequenced in a study of cytomegalovirus exposure and HLA in healthy donors. 60 Vbeta and 13 Jbeta primers were used in PCR. Assay used: immunoSEQ multiplex PCR; TCRdb lists only in-frame clones, some missing. The profile covers some 200,000 clones, with around 88% appearing a single time and more than 0.8% taken by the ten largest. Sequencing used PBMCs. The source of these receptors is a woman between 18 and 29 years old in good health and CMV-seronegative.

The rearrangement links TRBV2 to TRBJ2-1, with D perhaps matching TRBD2 (6 bases). CDR3 size: 15 residues. V lost 6 bases to trimming and J lost 0 bases, with 12 bases between them. Germline V lookup: CDR1 SNHLY, CDR2 FYNNEI. The CDR3 DNA reads as TGTGCCAGCAGGGCCCGGGGGAGCTCCTACAATGAGCAGTTCTTC. It yields the protein CASRARGSSYNEQFF.

V gene TRBV2 combines with J gene TRBJ2-2, with TRBD2 as a possible D gene (6 bases). This CDR3 has 15 residues. The V gene lost 7 bases and the J gene lost 0 bases, with 12 bases spanning the gap. Germline V gene data show CDR1 as SNHLY and CDR2 as FYNNEI. The CDR3 coding sequence is TGTGCCAGCACAAGTAGCGGAGCGAACACCGGGGAGCTGTTTTTT. This translates into CASTSSGANTGELFF.

This chain links TRBV9 with TRBJ2-3; a weak D match, TRBD1 (6 bases). There are 14 residues in the CDR3. Trimming took 0 bases from V and 1 from J, leaving 6 bases between them. The germline V gene encodes CDR1 SGDLS and CDR2 YYNGEE. CDR3 bases: TGTGCCAGCAGCGTAGGACAGGGCACAGATACGCAGTATTTT. Translating gives CASSVGQGTDTQYF. Combining the CDR3 with reference TRBV9 and TRBJ2-3 gives the whole variable domain DSGVTQTPKHLITATGQRVTLRCSPRSGDLSVYWYQQSLDQGLQFLIQYYNGEERAKGNILERFSAQQFPDLHSELNLSSLELGDSALYFCASSVGQGTDTQYFGPGTRLTVL.

This clone was counted between two and nine times. V usage is TRBV5-1 and J usage is TRBJ1-2; 7 bases line up with TRBD1. The CDR3 is 14 residues long. Germline CDR1 reads SGHRS; CDR2 reads YFSETQ. With 2 bases clipped from V and 3 bases from J, the junction kept 4 bases outside the gene matches. In DNA form, the CDR3 reads TGCGCCAGCAGCTTCGCCGGGACAGACTATGGCTACACCTTC. Translating it yields CASSFAGTDYGYTF.

The gene calls are TRBV4-2 and TRBJ2-7, with TRBD2 matching 8 bases. The CDR3 totals 15 residues. Trimming at V came to 0 bases and at J to 3 bases, leaving 4 bases not matched to a gene. CDR1 and CDR2 (germline): LGHNA, YNFKEQ. The chain's CDR3 is CASSQDLRGDYEQYF. The CDR3 DNA sequence: TGTGCCAGCAGCCAAGATCTGCGGGGGGACTACGAGCAGTACTTC.

This clone has a single count. The chain links TRBV25-1 to TRBJ1-5; no reliable D call. The V end lost 0 bases, the J end lost 3 bases, and 9 bases lay between the germline ends. The CDR3 spans 15 residues. CDR1 and CDR2 from the germline V gene are MGHDK and SYGVNS. The CDR3 DNA reads TGTGCCAGCAGTGAATATGAGGGCTACAATCAGCCCCAGCATTTT. Protein sequence: CASSEYEGYNQPQHF.

This clone appeared a single time. The V gene is TRBV7-2, the J gene TRBJ2-7; D is unclear. V was trimmed by 3 bases and J by 9 bases, leaving 21 bases between them. Germline V CDR1 and CDR2: SGHTA, FQGNSA. CDR3 length: 15 residues. CDR3 in amino acids: CASSFGYSYGLGQYF. The CDR3 DNA follows: TGTGCCAGCAGCTTTGGTTATTCCTATGGGCTTGGGCAGTACTTC.

The chain links TRBV5-5 to TRBJ2-7; 9 nucleotides match TRBD1. With V trimmed by 4 bases and J by 0 bases, 17 bases remained unmatched. The CDR3 sequence is 19 residues long. Germline assignment: CDR1 SGHKS and CDR2 YYEKEE (reference sequence). CDR3 protein: CASSPRDRVSFSSSYEQYF. Here the CDR3 DNA reads TGTGCCAGCAGCCCCCGGGACAGGGTATCTTTTAGTAGCTCCTACGAGCAGTACTTC.

The chain couples TRBV7-2 to TRBJ1-1, with D uncertain. The germline V and J ends were trimmed by 6 bases and 6 bases, with 14 bases remaining between them. The CDR3 length is 13 residues. Germline V lookup: CDR1 SGHTA, CDR2 FQGNSA. The CDR3 protein is CASSLAGVSEAFF. The CDR3 nucleotides read TGTGCCAGCAGTCTAGCGGGAGTCTCTGAAGCTTTCTTT.

J is TRBJ2-1 and V is TRBV4-1, with D perhaps TRBD2 (6 bases). The germline CDR1 and CDR2 sequences are MGHRA and YSYEKL. The CDR3 has 18 residues. V gave up 1 base and J gave up 1 base, with 17 bases separating them. CDR3 protein: CASSQGLARGFSYNEQFF. The DNA of the CDR3 is TGCGCCAGCAGCCAAGGGCTAGCGCGGGGTTTTTCCTACAATGAGCAGTTCTTC.